This T cell receptor (beta chain) was observed in a study of T cells in Graves' hyperthyroidism and ophthalmopathy. The CDR3 extends over 16 amino acids. This clonotype came up many times. Amplified TCR beta CDR3 regions derived from RNA transcripts. An initial round of RT-PCR targeting the TCR CDR3 relied on the HTBI primer set. Each CDR3 protein gets one entry after TCRdb re-called the multiplex PCR reads with MiXCR. The sample holds about 270,000 distinct CDR3 sequences, around a quarter seen once. The V gene is TRBV3-2, the J gene TRBJ2-2; the table assigns TRBD2, which was not confirmed against the DNA. TRBV3-2 has pseudogene status. The material sequenced was blood. The TCR originated in a man in his forties with Graves' hyperthyroidism that later progressed to Graves' ophthalmopathy. Here the CDR3 reads CASSQDGGNGAGELFF. DNA for the CDR3: TGTGCCAGCAGCCAAGATGGCGGGAATGGGGCCGGGGAGCTGTTTTTT.